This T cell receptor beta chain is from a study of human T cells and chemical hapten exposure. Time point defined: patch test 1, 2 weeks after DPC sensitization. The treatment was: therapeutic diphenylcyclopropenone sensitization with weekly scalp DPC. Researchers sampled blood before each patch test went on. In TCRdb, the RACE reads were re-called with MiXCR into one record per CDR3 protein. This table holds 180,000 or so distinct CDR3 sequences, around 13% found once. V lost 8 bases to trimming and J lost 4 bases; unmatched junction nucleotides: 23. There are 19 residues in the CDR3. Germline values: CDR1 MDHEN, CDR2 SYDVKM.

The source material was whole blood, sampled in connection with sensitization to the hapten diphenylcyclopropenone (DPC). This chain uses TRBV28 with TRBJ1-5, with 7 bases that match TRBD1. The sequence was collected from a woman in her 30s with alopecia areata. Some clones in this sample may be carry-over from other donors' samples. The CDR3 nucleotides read TGTGCCAGCGGAAGCTACTCATCGGGACAGCTTAATATTAATCAGCCCCAGCATTTT. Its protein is CASGSYSSGQLNINQPQHF.